This T cell receptor (beta chain) originates from a study of T cell responses to AZD1222 COVID-19 vaccine (dated by TCRdb to about 2021). General notes on the study: TCR sequencing covered more than 230 trial participants: 200 to 220 given two doses of AZD1222 and 26 given two doses of MenACWY control vaccine. Trial participants were enrolled into age subgroups of 18-55, 56-69 and 70-plus years, which contained 148, 28 and 57 TCR-sequenced participants, respectively. On the study overall, not on this receptor specifically: The 56-69-year group was small, and its depth increase did not reach significance, likely because of low power. Because no day 14 peak-response samples were available, repertoires were characterized only after the peak T cell response. Most participants were white British and females outnumbered males, and the authors suggested that clonal diversity may have been underestimated. Conclusions about previously exposed vaccinees are limited, since just six AZD1222 recipients were seropositive for SARS-CoV-2 at baseline. CD4 TCRs associated with the vaccine covered the entire spike protein, and the dominant responses were in regions 160-218 and 743-854. After two AZD1222 doses, spike-specific TCR breadth and depth were significantly higher than at day 0 and than in MenACWY recipients. Nearly half of unique spike-specific TCRs reportedly recognized epitopes outside regions mutated in the B.1.351 and B.1.1.7 variants.

With regard to this clone: The target of this receptor is not known. No quality values exist for individual bases; no much larger clone is one base distant. Other DNA sequences in this sample translate to the same CDR3.

Sample time point, as interpreted from the label and publication: baseline before first vaccination. The treatment or condition label on this specimen signifies: meningococcal conjugate vaccine given as trial control. Vaccinee samples were obtained from the UK trials COV001 and COV002, which included a single-blind randomized controlled phase 2/3 trial of AZD1222 (ChAdOx1 nCoV-19) in healthy adults. For TCRbeta chain sequencing, PBMC samples from trial participants were taken at day 0 and at day 28 after the second dose. The CDR3 regions of human TCRbeta chains were analyzed by immunosequencing. As for how the authors treated the data: TCRs in the repertoires were matched against a reference library of SARS-CoV-2-specific TCRs that had been generated with the MIRA antigen-specificity platform. Breadth meant the fraction of unique TCRs that were SARS-CoV-2-associated, whereas depth meant the fraction of total T cells that were SARS-CoV-2-associated. Each spike-specific TCR was assigned to its reactive spike region and to a CD4 or CD8 class using the MIRA data. Log10-transformed breadth and depth values were compared by one-way ANOVA with Sidak's multiple comparisons tests. TCRdb re-hosts the immuneACCESS table, in-frame sequences only. Its copies lack some clones; in the studies checked, an unresolved V gene accounts for under half of them, and the cause for the rest is not known. V and J calls and clone size are copied from that table; D and trimming were computed from the DNA. Across this sample there are roughly 140,000 clones, with about nine tenths seen only once. The ten top clones hold roughly 3.5% of the sample.

Measured from the cysteine to the phenylalanine, the CDR3 is 15 residues long. The only DNA kept is the CDR3, 45 bases in frame from the first base. CDR1 SGHRS and CDR2 YFSETQ are derived from the germline V gene. V loses 1 base of germline sequence and J loses 0 bases, and the interval between the two ends is 5 bases. The origin of this receptor is an adult in good health. The V gene is TRBV5-1 and the J gene is TRBJ2-6, with the D gene not confidently named. The sequences come from peripheral blood, collected on day 0 of MenACWY control vaccination. In nucleotides, the sequence is TGCGCCAGCAGCTTGCCTAGCTCTGGGGCCAACGTCCTGACTTTC. This codes for CASSLPSSGANVLTF.